This note documents a single T cell receptor (beta chain) sequence. The CDR3 totals 13 residues. Germline V gene lookup returns CDR1 GTSNPN and CDR2 SVGIG (reference sequence). The ends lost 0 bases at V and 4 bases at J; junction bases unmatched: 0. This table comes from immunoSEQ multiplex PCR, and its TCRdb copy is limited to in-frame clones, with some not included. Altogether more than 120,000 clones are present, roughly 87% being singletons, with the ten largest covering nearly 0.95%. This record belongs to a study of blood T cell repertoires in COVID-19. The sequencing sample was made of peripheral blood. The TCR was taken from a woman between 50 and 59 years old with acute or convalescent COVID-19. The chain recombines TRBV30 with TRBJ1-2; 9 bases line up with TRBD1. CDR3 coding DNA: TGTGCCTGGAGTGTGGGACAGGGCTATGGCTACACCTTC. Translation: CAWSVGQGYGYTF. Full variable domain (rest looked up from reference TRBV30 and TRBJ1-2): SQTIHQWPATLVQPVGSPLSLECTVEGTSNPNLYWYRQAAGRGLQLLFYSVGIGQISSEVPQNLSASRPQDRQFILSSKKLLLSDSGFYLCAWSVGQGYGYTFGSGTRLTVV.